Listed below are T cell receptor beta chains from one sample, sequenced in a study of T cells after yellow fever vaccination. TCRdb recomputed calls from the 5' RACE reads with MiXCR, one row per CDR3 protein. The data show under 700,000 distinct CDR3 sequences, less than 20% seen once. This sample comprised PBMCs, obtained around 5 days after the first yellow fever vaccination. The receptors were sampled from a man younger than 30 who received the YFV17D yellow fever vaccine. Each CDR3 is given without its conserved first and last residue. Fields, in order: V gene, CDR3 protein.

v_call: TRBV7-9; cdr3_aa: ASSSDRGLQGNIQY
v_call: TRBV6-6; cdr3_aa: ASSYGTMSEAF
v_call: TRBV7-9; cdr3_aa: ASSLELAYGYT
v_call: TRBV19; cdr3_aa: ASSMYGRATDTQY
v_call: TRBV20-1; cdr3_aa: SATDPKGHQPQH
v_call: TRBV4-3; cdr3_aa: ASSQVIRNGELF
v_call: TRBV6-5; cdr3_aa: ASSSTGPGADTQY
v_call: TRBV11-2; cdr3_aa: ASSSRDSSSYNEQF
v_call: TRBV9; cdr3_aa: ASSVAQGQTETQY
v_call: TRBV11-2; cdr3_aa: ASSLPGTGGAGNTEAF
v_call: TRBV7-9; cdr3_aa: ASRQKQGYTEAF
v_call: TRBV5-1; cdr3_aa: ASSERDREADTQY
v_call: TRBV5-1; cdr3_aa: ASSPRRGGYNEQF
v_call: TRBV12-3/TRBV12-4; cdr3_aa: ASSPLAGGNTGELF
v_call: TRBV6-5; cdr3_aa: ASSSGGSEQY
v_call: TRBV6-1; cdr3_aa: ASSRYSRNNEQF
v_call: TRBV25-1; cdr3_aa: ASSELGRLEYNEQF
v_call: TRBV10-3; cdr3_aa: AISESGGRGGAQETQY
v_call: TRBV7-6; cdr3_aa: ASSTAWEGFYEQY
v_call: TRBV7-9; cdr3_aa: ASSSQTGGSGNTIY
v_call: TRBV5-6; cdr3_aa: ASSLSHRGRLGIQY
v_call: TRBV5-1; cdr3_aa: ASSGQTRNYGYT
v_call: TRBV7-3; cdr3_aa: ASSLIGGPPQGGYNEQF
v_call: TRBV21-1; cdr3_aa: ASSKGPKNTEAF
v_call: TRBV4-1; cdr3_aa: ASSRGLASPGELF
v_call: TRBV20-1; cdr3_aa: SAREGSGSYNSPLH
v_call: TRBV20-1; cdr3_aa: SADAGGNTEAF
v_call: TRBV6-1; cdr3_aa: ASIGAGYT
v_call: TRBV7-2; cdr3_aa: ASGVRGNQPQH
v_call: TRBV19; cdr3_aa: ASSRGTGLSGANVLT
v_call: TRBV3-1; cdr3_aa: ASSQVRLAGSTQY
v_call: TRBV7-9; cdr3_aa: ASSFPGTGVYNEQF
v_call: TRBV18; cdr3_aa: ASSPPLAGGPNEQF
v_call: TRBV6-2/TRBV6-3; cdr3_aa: ASPRRCQPYNEQF
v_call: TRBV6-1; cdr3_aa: ASSPLGGHTGELF
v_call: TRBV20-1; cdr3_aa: SARAIRGAGANVLT
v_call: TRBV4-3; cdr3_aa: ASSQVSTGGIYGYT
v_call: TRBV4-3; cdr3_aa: ASSHSGGQDTQY
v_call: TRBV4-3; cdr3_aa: ASSQDNRGREETQY
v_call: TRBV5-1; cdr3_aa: ASSYGLAGNQETQY
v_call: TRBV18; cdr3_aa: ASSPPGQGFIVGYT
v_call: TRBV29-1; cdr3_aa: SVSGPGADTQY
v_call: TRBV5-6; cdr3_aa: ASSSLLAGGPFHEQF
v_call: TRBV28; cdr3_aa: ASPPRTGRAEAF
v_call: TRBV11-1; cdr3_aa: ASSARRAGTATSTDTQY